This T cell receptor beta chain appears in the sequencing data of a study of T cells in Graves' hyperthyroidism and ophthalmopathy. The germline V gene encodes CDR1 SQVTM and CDR2 ANQGSEA. CDR3 length: 14 amino acids. The J segment lost 12 bases and the V segment lost 7 bases, leaving 14 bases of the junction unmatched. Diagnosis rested on symptoms, serum thyroxine and TRAb, thyroid ultrasound, and orbital computed tomography. Amplification of TCR beta CDR3 regions was performed using RNA transcripts as template. In the first-round RT-PCR of the TCR CDR3, the HTBI primer set was used. MiXCR, run by TCRdb on the multiplex PCR reads, gives a single entry per CDR3 protein. This sample yields roughly 400,000 distinct CDR3 sequences, of which over 12% are seen a single time; around 28% belongs to the top ten. This clonotype was recorded a few times.

The chain uses TRBV29-1 and TRBJ2-1; TRBD2 matches at 11 bases. The sequence was collected from a man aged 50-60 years with Graves' ophthalmopathy. Sequencing was carried out using blood. The DNA for the CDR3 is TGCAGCGCCCTTTTTAGCGGGAGGGTCACCTCGCAGTTCTTC. This encodes CSALFSGRVTSQFF.